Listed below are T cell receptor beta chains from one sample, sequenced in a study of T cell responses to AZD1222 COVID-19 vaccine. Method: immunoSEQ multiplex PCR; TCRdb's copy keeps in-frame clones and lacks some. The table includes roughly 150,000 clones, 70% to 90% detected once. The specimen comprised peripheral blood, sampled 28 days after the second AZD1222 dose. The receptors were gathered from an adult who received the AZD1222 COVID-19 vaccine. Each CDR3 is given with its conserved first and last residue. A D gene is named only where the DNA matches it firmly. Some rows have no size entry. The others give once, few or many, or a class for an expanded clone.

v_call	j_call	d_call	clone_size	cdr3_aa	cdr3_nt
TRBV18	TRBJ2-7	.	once	CASSPTGLVDYEQYF	TGTGCCAGCTCGCCAACAGGGTTGGTTGACTACGAGCAGTACTTC
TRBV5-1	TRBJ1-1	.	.	CASSSFEGGTEAFF	TGCGCCAGCAGCTCATTCGAGGGGGGCACTGAAGCTTTCTTT
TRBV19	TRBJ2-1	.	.	CASSSPDEQFF	TGTGCCAGTAGTTCCCCCGATGAGCAGTTCTTC
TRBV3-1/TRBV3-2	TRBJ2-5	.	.	CASSLSYQETQYF	TGTGCCAGCAGCTTGTCGTACCAAGAGACCCAGTACTTC
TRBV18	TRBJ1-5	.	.	CASSPPTANQPQHF	TGTGCCAGCTCACCACCGACAGCCAATCAGCCCCAGCATTTT
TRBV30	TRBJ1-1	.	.	CAWSVREGTEAFF	TGTGCCTGGAGTGTACGTGAGGGCACTGAAGCTTTCTTT
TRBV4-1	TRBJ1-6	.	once	CASSQEWKGWSPLHF	TGTGCCAGCAGCCAAGAATGGAAAGGTTGGTCACCCCTCCACTTT
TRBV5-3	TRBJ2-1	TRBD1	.	CARSFVAKGQGLYNEQFF	TGTGCCAGAAGCTTCGTCGCGAAGGGACAGGGACTCTACAATGAGCAGTTCTTC
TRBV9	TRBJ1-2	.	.	CASSVGLGVNYGYTF	TGTGCCAGCAGCGTAGGATTGGGAGTAAACTATGGCTACACCTTC
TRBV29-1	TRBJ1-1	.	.	CSATREQWTEAFF	TGCAGCGCAACTCGGGAACAATGGACTGAAGCTTTCTTT
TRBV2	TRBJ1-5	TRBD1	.	CASTWDRVPPQHF	TGTGCCAGCACTTGGGACAGGGTACCGCCCCAGCATTTT
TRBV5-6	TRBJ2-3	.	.	CASSPSTDTQYF	TGTGCCAGCAGCCCGAGCACAGATACGCAGTATTTT
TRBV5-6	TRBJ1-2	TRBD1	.	CASSLSLQGEMGGYTF	TGTGCCAGCAGCTTGAGCTTACAGGGGGAAATGGGAGGCTACACCTTC
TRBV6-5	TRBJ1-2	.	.	CASSYDPGRHNYGYTF	TGTGCCAGCAGTTACGATCCGGGAAGGCATAACTATGGCTACACCTTC
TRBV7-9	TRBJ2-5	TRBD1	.	CASNPRQGLQETQYF	TGTGCCAGCAACCCTCGACAGGGTCTCCAAGAGACCCAGTACTTC
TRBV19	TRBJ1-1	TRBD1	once	CASSRITGDTEAFF	TGTGCCAGTAGCCGTATAACAGGGGACACTGAAGCTTTCTTT
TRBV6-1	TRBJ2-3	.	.	CASSEWDRDDTQYF	TGTGCCAGCAGTGAATGGGACCGCGATGATACGCAGTATTTT
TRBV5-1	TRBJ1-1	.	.	CASSLESGRTEAFF	TGCGCCAGCAGCTTGGAATCCGGGAGGACTGAAGCTTTCTTT
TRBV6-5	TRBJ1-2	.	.	CASSRGDRYGYTF	TGTGCCAGCAGTCGGGGGGATAGATATGGCTACACCTTC
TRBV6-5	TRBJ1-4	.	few	CASKDSGRHDEKLFF	TGTGCCAGCAAGGATTCAGGGAGGCATGATGAAAAACTGTTTTTT
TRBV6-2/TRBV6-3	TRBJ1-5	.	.	CASSYGYSNQPQHF	TGTGCCAGCAGTTATGGGTATAGCAATCAGCCCCAGCATTTT
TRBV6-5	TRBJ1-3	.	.	CASSLTQGSSGNTIYF	TGTGCCAGCAGTTTAACCCAGGGTTCTTCTGGAAACACCATATATTTT
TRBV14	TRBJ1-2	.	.	CASSQGGVFFYGYTF	TGTGCCAGCAGCCAAGGAGGGGTCTTCTTCTATGGCTACACCTTC
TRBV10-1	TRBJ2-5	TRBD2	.	CASSEFLSGGAWETQYF	TGCGCCAGCAGTGAGTTTTTGAGCGGGGGGGCCTGGGAGACCCAGTACTTC
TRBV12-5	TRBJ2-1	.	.	CASGQDATYNEQFF	TGTGCTAGTGGGCAGGACGCCACCTACAATGAGCAGTTCTTC
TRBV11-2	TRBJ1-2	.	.	CASSHASQGVYTF	TGTGCCAGCAGCCATGCATCCCAGGGAGTCTACACCTTC
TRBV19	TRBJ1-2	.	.	CASSIPPWNGYTF	TGTGCCAGTAGTATCCCCCCATGGAATGGCTACACCTTC
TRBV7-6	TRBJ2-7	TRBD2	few	CASSLASGEREQYF	TGTGCCAGCAGCTTAGCTAGCGGGGAGCGCGAGCAGTACTTC
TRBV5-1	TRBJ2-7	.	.	CASSGGTSAYEQYF	TGCGCCAGCAGCGGCGGGACATCTGCCTACGAGCAGTACTTC
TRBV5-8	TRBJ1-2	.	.	CASSLWTANYGYTF	TGTGCCAGCAGCTTGTGGACAGCTAACTATGGCTACACCTTC
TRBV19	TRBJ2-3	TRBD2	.	CASNAGGIDTQYF	TGTGCCAGTAACGCGGGGGGGATAGATACGCAGTATTTT
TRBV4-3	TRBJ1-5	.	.	CASSQATGEANQPQHF	TGCGCCAGCAGCCAAGCCACCGGGGAGGCGAATCAGCCCCAGCATTTT
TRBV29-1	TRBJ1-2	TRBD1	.	CSVGDRDLYGYTF	TGCAGCGTTGGGGACAGGGACCTCTATGGCTACACCTTC
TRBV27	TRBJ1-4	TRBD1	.	CASSPSPGQGAEKLFF	TGTGCCAGCAGTCCCTCGCCGGGACAGGGGGCAGAAAAACTGTTTTTT
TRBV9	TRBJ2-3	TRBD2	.	CASSVLSGADADTQYF	TGTGCCAGCAGCGTACTAAGCGGGGCGGATGCAGATACGCAGTATTTT
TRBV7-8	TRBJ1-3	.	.	CASSPFGNTIYF	TGTGCCAGCAGCCCCTTTGGAAACACCATATATTTT
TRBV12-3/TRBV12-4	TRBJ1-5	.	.	CASSFNRDQPQHF	TGTGCCAGCAGTTTTAATCGGGACCAGCCCCAGCATTTT
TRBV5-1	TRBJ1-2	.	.	CASSSGTDYGYTF	TGCGCCAGCAGTTCCGGGACGGACTATGGCTACACCTTC
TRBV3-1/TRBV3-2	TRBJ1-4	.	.	CASSPGGWEEKLFF	TGTGCCAGCAGCCCGGGGGGGTGGGAAGAAAAACTGTTTTTT
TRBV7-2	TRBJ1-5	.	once	CASSLVGNLRQPQHF	TGTGCCAGCAGCTTAGTCGGCAACTTGAGGCAGCCCCAGCATTTT
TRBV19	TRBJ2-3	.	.	CASSTQPKATQYF	TGTGCCAGTAGTACTCAGCCGAAGGCCACGCAGTATTTT
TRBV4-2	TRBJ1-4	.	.	CASSQDHADSEKLFF	TGTGCCAGCAGCCAAGATCACGCGGATAGTGAAAAACTGTTTTTT
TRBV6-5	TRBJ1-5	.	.	CASSYGGGNQPQHF	TGTGCCAGCAGTTATGGGGGGGGCAATCAGCCCCAGCATTTT
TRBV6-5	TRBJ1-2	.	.	CASRQGAGGYTF	TGTGCCAGCAGACAGGGAGCGGGTGGCTACACCTTC
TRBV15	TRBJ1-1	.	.	CATSRDLGAGTEAFF	TGTGCCACCAGCAGAGATCTGGGGGCGGGCACTGAAGCTTTCTTT
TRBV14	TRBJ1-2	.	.	CASSGFRGMSGYTF	TGTGCCAGCAGCGGTTTTCGGGGGATGAGCGGCTACACCTTC
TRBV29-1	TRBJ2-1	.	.	CSVESNSYNEQFF	TGCAGCGTTGAGTCCAATTCCTACAATGAGCAGTTCTTC
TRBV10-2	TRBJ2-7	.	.	CASSVNREYEQYF	TGCGCCAGCAGTGTGAATCGAGAATACGAGCAGTACTTC
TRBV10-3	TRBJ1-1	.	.	CAIGHLNTEAFF	TGTGCCATCGGGCACCTGAACACTGAAGCTTTCTTT
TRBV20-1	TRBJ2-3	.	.	CSAPKRDTQYF	TGCAGTGCTCCGAAGCGGGATACGCAGTATTTT
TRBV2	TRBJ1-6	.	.	CASTEQVNSPLHF	TGTGCCAGCACCGAACAAGTAAATTCACCCCTCCACTTT
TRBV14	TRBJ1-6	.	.	CASSQGGPSPLHF	TGTGCCAGCAGCCAAGGGGGGCCTTCACCCCTCCACTTT
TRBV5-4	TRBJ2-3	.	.	CAPSRGLDTDTQYF	TGTGCCCCCAGCCGGGGGCTAGACACAGATACGCAGTATTTT
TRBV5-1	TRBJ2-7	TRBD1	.	CASSSPGQGLDEQYF	TGCGCCAGCAGCTCCCCCGGACAGGGGCTTGACGAGCAGTACTTC